These T cell receptor beta chains were read from a single sample in a study of blood T cell repertoires in COVID-19. Produced via immunoSEQ multiplex PCR; TCRdb's table is partial and in-frame only. The sample contains about 200,000 clones, roughly 90% of which appear only once. Sample: peripheral blood. These receptors all come from a man in his forties with acute or convalescent COVID-19. Both conserved end residues are part of each CDR3. A D gene is named only where the DNA matches it firmly. Size values are once, few and many counts, or a class for expanded clones, and some rows have none.

TRBJ1-6 NA NA TRBV18 CASSRDISNSPLHF
TRBJ1-2 NA NA TRBV7-2 CASSNFLYGYTF
TRBJ2-1 NA NA TRBV24-1 CATSDAGDINEQFF
TRBJ2-3 NA NA TRBV7-9 CASSLGQSSDTQYF
TRBJ2-2 NA TRBD1 TRBV29-1 CSVTEDRGGFAGELFF
TRBJ2-1 NA TRBD2 TRBV7-3 CASSPYRSSGGGVNEQFF
TRBJ1-1 NA NA TRBV7-9 CASSLDSNTEAFF
TRBJ2-3 NA NA TRBV10-1 CASSESLWDTQYF
TRBJ1-3 NA NA TRBV18 CASSPESGTSGNTIYF
TRBJ2-5 NA NA TRBV10-3 CAISDPGKQETQYF
TRBJ1-1 NA NA TRBV29-1 CSVWDGGNTEAFF
TRBJ1-1 NA NA TRBV9 CASSAQGSTEAFF
TRBJ2-3 NA TRBD1 TRBV11-2 CASSQLTGGRTDTQYF
TRBJ2-7 few NA TRBV6-2/TRBV6-3 CASNPTGRSYEQYF
TRBJ1-5 NA NA TRBV2 CASSITYSNQPQHF
TRBJ2-2 NA NA TRBV27 CASSQPTGHTGELFF
TRBJ1-3 few NA TRBV5-4 CASSGSPTGINTIYF
TRBJ2-1 once TRBD2 TRBV27 CASSPPGLAYYEQFF
TRBJ2-1 NA TRBD1 TRBV11-2 CASSLRDSSNEQFF
TRBJ2-4 NA TRBD2 TRBV3-1/TRBV3-2 CASSHRGEPKNIQYF
TRBJ1-5 NA NA TRBV7-8 CASSLGQPNQPQHF
TRBJ2-7 NA NA TRBV13 CASSRTGRDEQYF
TRBJ1-6 NA TRBD1 TRBV5-1 CASSSGTAHNSPLHF
TRBJ2-7 NA TRBD1 TRBV3-1/TRBV3-2 CASSQGPGTVYEQYF
TRBJ2-7 once NA TRBV9 CASSALGRADEQYF
TRBJ1-2 NA NA TRBV20-1 CSATNLRGYTF
TRBJ2-2 few TRBD1 TRBV9 CASSAGTGGLGELFF
TRBJ2-2 NA NA TRBV9 CASSVGDSHTGELFF
TRBJ2-5 NA NA TRBV5-5 CASSLIQGTSTQETQYF
TRBJ1-1 NA NA TRBV25-1 CASSIGASAFF
TRBJ1-1 NA TRBD1 TRBV11-2 CASRPNRGQNTEAFF
TRBJ1-5 NA NA TRBV23-1 CASRGQSNQPQHF
TRBJ1-5 once NA TRBV5-6 CASSLLGGINQPQHF
TRBJ1-1 NA NA TRBV3-1/TRBV3-2 CASSQDFQITEAFF
TRBJ2-7 NA NA TRBV5-6 CASSLVARSSYEQYF
TRBJ1-6 NA TRBD1 TRBV2 CASREQGALGSPLHF
TRBJ1-2 NA NA TRBV11-2 CASSGTGVGNGYTF
TRBJ1-2 NA NA TRBV18 CASSQLGTRNAANYGYTF
TRBJ2-5 NA NA TRBV7-7 CASSLTPGVETQYF
TRBJ2-7 once TRBD1 TRBV6-1 CASSGPGQGAGYEQYF
TRBJ2-3 once TRBD2 TRBV29-1 CSVRGVVTDTQYF
TRBJ1-6 once NA TRBV6-1 CASSEAPKKSPLHF
TRBJ2-5 NA NA TRBV24-1 CATDAGTQETQYF
TRBJ1-4 NA NA TRBV7-8 CASRPGPLTRVEKLFF
TRBJ2-7 NA NA TRBV5-1 CASSPGSVAGSEQYF
TRBJ1-2 NA NA TRBV4-3 CASSPRSSRDTYGYTF
TRBJ2-3 NA TRBD2 TRBV11-2 CASSLDIGLAGGPRDTQYF
TRBJ2-7 NA TRBD1 TRBV28 CASRIPTGSPYEQYF
TRBJ2-5 NA TRBD2 TRBV7-2 CASSLSASGGQETQYF
TRBJ2-3 NA TRBD2 TRBV5-4 CASSPGTSGGVTDTQYF
TRBJ1-2 once NA TRBV7-2 CASSLARQASYGYTF
TRBJ1-4 NA NA TRBV4-3 CASSQDWGATNEKLFF